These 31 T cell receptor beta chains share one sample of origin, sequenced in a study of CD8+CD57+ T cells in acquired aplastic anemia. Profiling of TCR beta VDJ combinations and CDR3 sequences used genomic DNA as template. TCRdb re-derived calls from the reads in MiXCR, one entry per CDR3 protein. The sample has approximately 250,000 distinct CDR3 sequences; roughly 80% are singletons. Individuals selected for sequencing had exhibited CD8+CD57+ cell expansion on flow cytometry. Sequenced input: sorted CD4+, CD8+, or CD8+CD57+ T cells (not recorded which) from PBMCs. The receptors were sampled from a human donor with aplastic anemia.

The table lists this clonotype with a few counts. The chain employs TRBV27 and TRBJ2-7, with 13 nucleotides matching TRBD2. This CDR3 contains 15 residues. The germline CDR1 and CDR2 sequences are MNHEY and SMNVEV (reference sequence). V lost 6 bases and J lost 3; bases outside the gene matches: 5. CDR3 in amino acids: CASRQGLAGYYEQYV. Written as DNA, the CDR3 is TGTGCCAGCAGACAGGGACTAGCGGGATACTACGAGCAGTACGTC.

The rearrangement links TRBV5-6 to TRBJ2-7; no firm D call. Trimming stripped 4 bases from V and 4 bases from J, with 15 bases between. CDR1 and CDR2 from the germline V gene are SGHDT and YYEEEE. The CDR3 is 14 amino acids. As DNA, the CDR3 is TGTGCCAGCAGCACTGAATGGGCCAGATACGAGCAGTACTTC. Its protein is CASSTEWARYEQYF.

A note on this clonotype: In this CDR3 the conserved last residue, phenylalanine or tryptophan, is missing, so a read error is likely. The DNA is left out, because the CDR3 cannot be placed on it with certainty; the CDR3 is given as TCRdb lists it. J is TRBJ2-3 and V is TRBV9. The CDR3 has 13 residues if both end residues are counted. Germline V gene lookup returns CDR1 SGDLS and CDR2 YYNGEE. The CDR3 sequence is CASSDGSTTPQFV.

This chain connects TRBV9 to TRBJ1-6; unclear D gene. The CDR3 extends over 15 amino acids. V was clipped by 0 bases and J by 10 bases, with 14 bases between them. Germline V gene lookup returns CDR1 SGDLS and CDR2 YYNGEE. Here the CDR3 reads CASSVEREGGSPLHF. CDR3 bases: TGTGCCAGCAGCGTAGAAAGGGAGGGAGGCTCACCCCTCCACTTT.

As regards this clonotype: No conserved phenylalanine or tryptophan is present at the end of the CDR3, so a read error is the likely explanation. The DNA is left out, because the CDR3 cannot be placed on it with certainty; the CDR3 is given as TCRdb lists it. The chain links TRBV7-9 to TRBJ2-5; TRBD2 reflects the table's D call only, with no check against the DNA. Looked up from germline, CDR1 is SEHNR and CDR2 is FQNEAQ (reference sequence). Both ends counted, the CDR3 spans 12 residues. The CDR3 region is CAGSFPRGGGSV.

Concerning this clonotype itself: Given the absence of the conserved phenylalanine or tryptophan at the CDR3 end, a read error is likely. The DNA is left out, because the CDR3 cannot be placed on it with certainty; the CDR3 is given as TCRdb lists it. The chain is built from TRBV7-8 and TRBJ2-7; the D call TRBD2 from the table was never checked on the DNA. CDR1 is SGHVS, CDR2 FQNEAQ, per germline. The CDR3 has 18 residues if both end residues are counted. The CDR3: CASSLARGRATQYFGPGI.

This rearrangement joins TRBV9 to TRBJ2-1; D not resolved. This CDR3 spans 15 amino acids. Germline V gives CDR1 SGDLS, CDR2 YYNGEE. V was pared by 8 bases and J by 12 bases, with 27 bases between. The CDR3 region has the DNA TGTGCCAGTAGTATGGCTGGCGGAGCCTGCTATACGCAGTTCTTC. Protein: CASSMAGGACYTQFF.

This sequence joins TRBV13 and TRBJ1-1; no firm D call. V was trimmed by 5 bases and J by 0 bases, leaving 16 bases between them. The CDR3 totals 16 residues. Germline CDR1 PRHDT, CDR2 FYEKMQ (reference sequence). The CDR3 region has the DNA TGTGCCAGCAGCCATACTCCCGTCGTCTTGAACACTGAAGCTTTCTTT. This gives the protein CASSHTPVVLNTEAFF. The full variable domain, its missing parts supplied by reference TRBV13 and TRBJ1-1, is AAGVIQSPRHLIKEKRETATLKCYPIPRHDTVYWYQQGPGQDPQFLISFYEKMQSDKGSIPDRFSAQQFSDYHSELNMSSLELGDSALYFCASSHTPVVLNTEAFFGQGTRLTVV.

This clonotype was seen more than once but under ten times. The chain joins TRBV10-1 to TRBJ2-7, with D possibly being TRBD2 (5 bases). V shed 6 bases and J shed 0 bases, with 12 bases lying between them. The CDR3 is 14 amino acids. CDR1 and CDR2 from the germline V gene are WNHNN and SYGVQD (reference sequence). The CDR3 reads CASSRTPPSYEQYF. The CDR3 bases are TGCGCCAGCAGCCGGACTCCCCCCTCCTACGAGCAGTACTTC.

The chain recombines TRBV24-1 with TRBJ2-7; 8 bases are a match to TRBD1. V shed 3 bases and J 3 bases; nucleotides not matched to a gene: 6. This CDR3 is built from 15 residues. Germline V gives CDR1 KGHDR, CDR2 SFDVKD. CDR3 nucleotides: TGTGCCACCAGTGATCCACAGGGGGGATACTACGAGCAGTACTTC. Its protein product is CATSDPQGGYYEQYF.

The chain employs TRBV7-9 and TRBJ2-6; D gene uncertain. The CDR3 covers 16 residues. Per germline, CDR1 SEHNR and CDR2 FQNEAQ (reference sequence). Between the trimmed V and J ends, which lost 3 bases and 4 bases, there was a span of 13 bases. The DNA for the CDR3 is TGTGCCAGCAGCTTTGCGAGAAGCGACGGGGCCAACGTCCTGACTTTC. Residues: CASSFARSDGANVLTF.

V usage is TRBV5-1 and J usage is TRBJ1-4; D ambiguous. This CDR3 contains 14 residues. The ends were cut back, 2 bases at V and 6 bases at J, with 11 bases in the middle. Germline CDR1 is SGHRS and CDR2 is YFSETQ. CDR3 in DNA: TGCGCCAGCAGCTTCAAGCCCCGGGATGAAAAACTGTTTTTT. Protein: CASSFKPRDEKLFF.

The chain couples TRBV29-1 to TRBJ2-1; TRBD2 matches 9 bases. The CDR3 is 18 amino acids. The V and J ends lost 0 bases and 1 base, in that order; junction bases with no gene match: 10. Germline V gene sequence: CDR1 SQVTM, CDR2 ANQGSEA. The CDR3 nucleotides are TGCAGCGTTGAAGATCCAAGCAGCGGGGGGCCTTCCTACAATGAGCAGTTCTTC. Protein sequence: CSVEDPSSGGPSYNEQFF.

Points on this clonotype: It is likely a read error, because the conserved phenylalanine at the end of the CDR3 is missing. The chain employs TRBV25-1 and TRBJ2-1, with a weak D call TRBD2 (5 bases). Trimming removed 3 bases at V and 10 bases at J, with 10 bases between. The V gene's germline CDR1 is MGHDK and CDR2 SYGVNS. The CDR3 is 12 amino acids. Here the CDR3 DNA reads TGTGCCAGCAGTGAGGTCGGAGGCGAGCAGTTCGTC. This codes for CASSEVGGEQFV.

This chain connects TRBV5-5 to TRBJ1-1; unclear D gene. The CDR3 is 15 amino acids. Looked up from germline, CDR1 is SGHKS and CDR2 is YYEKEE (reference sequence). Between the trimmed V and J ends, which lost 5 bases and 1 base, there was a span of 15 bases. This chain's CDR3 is CASREGTPGNTEAFF. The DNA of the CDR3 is TGTGCCAGCAGAGAAGGCACCCCAGGGAACACTGAAGCTTTCTTT.

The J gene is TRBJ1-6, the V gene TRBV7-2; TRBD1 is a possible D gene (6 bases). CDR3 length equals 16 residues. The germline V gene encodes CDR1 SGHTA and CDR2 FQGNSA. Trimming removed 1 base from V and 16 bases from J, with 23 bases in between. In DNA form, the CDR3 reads TGTGCCAGCAGCTTAGGGCTGGGGGCTACGAGCAGTCCTCTCCACTTT. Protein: CASSLGLGATSSPLHF.

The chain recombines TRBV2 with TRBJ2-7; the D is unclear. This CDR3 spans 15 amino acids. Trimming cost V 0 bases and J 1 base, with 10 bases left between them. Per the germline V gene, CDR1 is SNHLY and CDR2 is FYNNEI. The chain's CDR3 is CASSEAGVGSYEQYF. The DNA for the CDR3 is TGTGCCAGCAGTGAAGCCGGTGTGGGGTCCTACGAGCAGTACTTC.

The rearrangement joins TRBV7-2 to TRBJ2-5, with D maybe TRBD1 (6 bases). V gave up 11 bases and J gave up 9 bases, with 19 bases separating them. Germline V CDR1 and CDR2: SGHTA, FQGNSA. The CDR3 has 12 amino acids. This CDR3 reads CAGQWARDPQYF. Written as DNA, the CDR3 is TGTGCCGGACAGTGGGCTAGGGATCCCCAGTACTTC.

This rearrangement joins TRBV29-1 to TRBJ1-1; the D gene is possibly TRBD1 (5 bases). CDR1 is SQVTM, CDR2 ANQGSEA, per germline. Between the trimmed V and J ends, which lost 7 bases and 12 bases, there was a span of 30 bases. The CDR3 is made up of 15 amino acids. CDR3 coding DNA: TGCAGCGCCAGTCCTCGGGGACCCAATAGCAATGAGCCTTTCTTT. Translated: CSASPRGPNSNEPFF. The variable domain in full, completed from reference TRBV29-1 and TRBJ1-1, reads SAVISQKPSRDICQRGTSLTIQCQVDSQVTMMFWYRQQPGQSLTLIATANQGSEATYESGFVIDKFPISRPNLTFSTLTVSNMSPEDSSIYLCSASPRGPNSNEPFFGQGTRLTVV.

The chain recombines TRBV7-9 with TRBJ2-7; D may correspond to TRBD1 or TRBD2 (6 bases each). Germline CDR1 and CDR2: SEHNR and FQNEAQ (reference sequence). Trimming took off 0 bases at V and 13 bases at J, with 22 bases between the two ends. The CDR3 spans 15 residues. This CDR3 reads CASSLAGGYGADVYF. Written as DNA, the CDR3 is TGTGCCAGCAGCTTAGCGGGGGGCTACGGGGCCGACGTCTACTTC. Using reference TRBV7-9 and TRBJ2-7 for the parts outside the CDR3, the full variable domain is DTGVSQNPRHKITKRGQNVTFRCDPISEHNRLYWYRQTLGQGPEFLTYFQNEAQLEKSRLLSDRFSAERPKGSFSTLEIQRTEQGDSAMYLCASSLAGGYGADVYFGPGTRLTVT.

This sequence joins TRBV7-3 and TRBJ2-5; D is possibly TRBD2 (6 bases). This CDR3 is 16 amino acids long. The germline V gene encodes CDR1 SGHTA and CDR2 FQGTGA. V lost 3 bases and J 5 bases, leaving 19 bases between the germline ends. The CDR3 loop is CASSLWGDPGSETQYF. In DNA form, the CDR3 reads TGTGCCAGCAGCTTGTGGGGGGACCCCGGGAGCGAGACCCAGTACTTC. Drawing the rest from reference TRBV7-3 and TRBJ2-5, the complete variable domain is GAGVSQTPSNKVTEKGKYVELRCDPISGHTALYWYRQSLGQGPEFLIYFQGTGAADDSGLPNDRFFAVRPEGSVSTLKIQRTERGDSAVYLCASSLWGDPGSETQYFGPGTRLLVL.

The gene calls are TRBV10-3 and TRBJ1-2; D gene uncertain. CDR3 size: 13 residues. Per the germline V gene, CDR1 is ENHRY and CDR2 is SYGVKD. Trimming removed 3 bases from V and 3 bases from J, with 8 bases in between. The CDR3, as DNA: TGTGCCATCAGTGATCGGCAGGACTATGGCTACACCTTC. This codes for CAISDRQDYGYTF.

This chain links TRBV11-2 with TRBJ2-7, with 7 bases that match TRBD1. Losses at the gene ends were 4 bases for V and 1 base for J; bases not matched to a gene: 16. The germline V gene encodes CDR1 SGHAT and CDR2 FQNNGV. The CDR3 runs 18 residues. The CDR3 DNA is TGTGCCAGCAGCTGGGATCCAGAGGGGACAGCCCTTTCCTACGAGCAGTACGTC. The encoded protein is CASSWDPEGTALSYEQYV.

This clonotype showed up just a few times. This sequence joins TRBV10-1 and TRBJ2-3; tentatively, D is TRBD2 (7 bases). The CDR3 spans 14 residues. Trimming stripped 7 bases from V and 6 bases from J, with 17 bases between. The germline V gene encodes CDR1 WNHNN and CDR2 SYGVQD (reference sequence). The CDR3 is CASKPAGEGDTQYF. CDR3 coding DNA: TGCGCCAGCAAACCGGCAGGGGAGGGCGATACGCAGTATTTT.

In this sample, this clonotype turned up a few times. DNA for the CDR3: TGTGCCAGCAGCGAGCAAGAGACCCAGTACTTC. This gives the protein CASSEQETQYF. The rearrangement uses TRBV9 and TRBJ2-5; no definite D call. The CDR3 runs 11 residues. Looked up from germline, CDR1 is SGDLS and CDR2 is YYNGEE. With 3 bases removed from V and 2 bases from J, the gap between germline ends came to 2 bases.

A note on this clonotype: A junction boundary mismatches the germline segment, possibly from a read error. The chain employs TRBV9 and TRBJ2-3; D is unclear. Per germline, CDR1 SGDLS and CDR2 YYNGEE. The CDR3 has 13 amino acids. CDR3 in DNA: TGTGCCAGCAGCGAAGGGTCCGATACTACGTATTTTTTT. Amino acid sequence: CASSEGSDTTYFF.

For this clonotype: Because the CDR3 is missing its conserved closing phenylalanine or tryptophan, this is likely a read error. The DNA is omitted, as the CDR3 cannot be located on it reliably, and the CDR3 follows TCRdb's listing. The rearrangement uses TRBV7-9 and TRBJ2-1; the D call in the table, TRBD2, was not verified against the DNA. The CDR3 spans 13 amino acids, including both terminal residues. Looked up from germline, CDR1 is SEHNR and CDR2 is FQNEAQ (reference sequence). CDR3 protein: CASSFERSGGILQ.

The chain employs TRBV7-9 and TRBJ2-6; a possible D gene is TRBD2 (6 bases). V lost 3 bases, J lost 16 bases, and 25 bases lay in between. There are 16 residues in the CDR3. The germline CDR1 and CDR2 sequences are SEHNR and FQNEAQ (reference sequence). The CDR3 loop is CASSFPRSGGANVLTF. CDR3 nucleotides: TGTGCCAGCAGCTTTCCAAGAAGCGGCGGGGCCAATGTGCTGACTTTC.

This CDR3 is CASSGVVGANTEAFF. CDR3 nucleotides: TGTGCCAGCAGTGGGGTAGTAGGGGCGAACACTGAAGCTTTCTTT. The rearrangement uses TRBV2 and TRBJ1-1; the D gene is possibly TRBD1 (5 bases). In germline, CDR1 is SNHLY, CDR2 FYNNEI. This CDR3 region has 15 residues. The ends were cut back, 4 bases at V and 1 base at J, with 13 bases in the middle.

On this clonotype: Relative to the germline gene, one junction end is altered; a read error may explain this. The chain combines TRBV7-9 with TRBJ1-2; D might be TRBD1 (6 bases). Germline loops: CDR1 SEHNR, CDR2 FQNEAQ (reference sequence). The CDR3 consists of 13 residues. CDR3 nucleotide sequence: TGTGCCAGCAGCTTTCGAAGAAGCGGGGGCTACACTTTC. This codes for CASSFRRSGGYTF.

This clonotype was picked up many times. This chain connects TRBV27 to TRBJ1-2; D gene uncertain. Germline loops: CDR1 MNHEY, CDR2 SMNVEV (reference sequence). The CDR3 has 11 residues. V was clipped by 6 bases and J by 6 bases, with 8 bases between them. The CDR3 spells CASRGIHGYTF. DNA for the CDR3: TGTGCCAGCAGGGGGATTCATGGCTACACCTTC.